The subject of this entry is one TCR beta chain. This sample is part of a study of OX40 agonist ivuxolimab in advanced cancers. Germline lookup yields CDR1 LNHDA and CDR2 SQIVND (reference sequence). The CDR3 is made up of 15 amino acids. Unmatched junction bases numbered 5, after V lost 0 bases and J lost 7 bases. The protocol was immunoSEQ multiplex PCR, while the TCRdb copy is restricted to in-frame clones and leaves out a portion. This table has 36,000 or so clones, roughly nine tenths appearing once. This TCR was recovered from an adult with an advanced solid tumor such as melanoma, head and neck, liver or kidney cancer. This chain joins TRBV19 and TRBJ2-7, with TRBD1 matching over 11 bases. Sequenced material: CD4+ or CD8+ T cells sorted from blood, taken in a trial of the OX40 agonist ivuxolimab. CDR3 residues: CASSIDRTGGREQYF. Here the CDR3 DNA reads TGTGCCAGTAGTATAGACCGGACAGGGGGCAGGGAGCAGTACTTC.